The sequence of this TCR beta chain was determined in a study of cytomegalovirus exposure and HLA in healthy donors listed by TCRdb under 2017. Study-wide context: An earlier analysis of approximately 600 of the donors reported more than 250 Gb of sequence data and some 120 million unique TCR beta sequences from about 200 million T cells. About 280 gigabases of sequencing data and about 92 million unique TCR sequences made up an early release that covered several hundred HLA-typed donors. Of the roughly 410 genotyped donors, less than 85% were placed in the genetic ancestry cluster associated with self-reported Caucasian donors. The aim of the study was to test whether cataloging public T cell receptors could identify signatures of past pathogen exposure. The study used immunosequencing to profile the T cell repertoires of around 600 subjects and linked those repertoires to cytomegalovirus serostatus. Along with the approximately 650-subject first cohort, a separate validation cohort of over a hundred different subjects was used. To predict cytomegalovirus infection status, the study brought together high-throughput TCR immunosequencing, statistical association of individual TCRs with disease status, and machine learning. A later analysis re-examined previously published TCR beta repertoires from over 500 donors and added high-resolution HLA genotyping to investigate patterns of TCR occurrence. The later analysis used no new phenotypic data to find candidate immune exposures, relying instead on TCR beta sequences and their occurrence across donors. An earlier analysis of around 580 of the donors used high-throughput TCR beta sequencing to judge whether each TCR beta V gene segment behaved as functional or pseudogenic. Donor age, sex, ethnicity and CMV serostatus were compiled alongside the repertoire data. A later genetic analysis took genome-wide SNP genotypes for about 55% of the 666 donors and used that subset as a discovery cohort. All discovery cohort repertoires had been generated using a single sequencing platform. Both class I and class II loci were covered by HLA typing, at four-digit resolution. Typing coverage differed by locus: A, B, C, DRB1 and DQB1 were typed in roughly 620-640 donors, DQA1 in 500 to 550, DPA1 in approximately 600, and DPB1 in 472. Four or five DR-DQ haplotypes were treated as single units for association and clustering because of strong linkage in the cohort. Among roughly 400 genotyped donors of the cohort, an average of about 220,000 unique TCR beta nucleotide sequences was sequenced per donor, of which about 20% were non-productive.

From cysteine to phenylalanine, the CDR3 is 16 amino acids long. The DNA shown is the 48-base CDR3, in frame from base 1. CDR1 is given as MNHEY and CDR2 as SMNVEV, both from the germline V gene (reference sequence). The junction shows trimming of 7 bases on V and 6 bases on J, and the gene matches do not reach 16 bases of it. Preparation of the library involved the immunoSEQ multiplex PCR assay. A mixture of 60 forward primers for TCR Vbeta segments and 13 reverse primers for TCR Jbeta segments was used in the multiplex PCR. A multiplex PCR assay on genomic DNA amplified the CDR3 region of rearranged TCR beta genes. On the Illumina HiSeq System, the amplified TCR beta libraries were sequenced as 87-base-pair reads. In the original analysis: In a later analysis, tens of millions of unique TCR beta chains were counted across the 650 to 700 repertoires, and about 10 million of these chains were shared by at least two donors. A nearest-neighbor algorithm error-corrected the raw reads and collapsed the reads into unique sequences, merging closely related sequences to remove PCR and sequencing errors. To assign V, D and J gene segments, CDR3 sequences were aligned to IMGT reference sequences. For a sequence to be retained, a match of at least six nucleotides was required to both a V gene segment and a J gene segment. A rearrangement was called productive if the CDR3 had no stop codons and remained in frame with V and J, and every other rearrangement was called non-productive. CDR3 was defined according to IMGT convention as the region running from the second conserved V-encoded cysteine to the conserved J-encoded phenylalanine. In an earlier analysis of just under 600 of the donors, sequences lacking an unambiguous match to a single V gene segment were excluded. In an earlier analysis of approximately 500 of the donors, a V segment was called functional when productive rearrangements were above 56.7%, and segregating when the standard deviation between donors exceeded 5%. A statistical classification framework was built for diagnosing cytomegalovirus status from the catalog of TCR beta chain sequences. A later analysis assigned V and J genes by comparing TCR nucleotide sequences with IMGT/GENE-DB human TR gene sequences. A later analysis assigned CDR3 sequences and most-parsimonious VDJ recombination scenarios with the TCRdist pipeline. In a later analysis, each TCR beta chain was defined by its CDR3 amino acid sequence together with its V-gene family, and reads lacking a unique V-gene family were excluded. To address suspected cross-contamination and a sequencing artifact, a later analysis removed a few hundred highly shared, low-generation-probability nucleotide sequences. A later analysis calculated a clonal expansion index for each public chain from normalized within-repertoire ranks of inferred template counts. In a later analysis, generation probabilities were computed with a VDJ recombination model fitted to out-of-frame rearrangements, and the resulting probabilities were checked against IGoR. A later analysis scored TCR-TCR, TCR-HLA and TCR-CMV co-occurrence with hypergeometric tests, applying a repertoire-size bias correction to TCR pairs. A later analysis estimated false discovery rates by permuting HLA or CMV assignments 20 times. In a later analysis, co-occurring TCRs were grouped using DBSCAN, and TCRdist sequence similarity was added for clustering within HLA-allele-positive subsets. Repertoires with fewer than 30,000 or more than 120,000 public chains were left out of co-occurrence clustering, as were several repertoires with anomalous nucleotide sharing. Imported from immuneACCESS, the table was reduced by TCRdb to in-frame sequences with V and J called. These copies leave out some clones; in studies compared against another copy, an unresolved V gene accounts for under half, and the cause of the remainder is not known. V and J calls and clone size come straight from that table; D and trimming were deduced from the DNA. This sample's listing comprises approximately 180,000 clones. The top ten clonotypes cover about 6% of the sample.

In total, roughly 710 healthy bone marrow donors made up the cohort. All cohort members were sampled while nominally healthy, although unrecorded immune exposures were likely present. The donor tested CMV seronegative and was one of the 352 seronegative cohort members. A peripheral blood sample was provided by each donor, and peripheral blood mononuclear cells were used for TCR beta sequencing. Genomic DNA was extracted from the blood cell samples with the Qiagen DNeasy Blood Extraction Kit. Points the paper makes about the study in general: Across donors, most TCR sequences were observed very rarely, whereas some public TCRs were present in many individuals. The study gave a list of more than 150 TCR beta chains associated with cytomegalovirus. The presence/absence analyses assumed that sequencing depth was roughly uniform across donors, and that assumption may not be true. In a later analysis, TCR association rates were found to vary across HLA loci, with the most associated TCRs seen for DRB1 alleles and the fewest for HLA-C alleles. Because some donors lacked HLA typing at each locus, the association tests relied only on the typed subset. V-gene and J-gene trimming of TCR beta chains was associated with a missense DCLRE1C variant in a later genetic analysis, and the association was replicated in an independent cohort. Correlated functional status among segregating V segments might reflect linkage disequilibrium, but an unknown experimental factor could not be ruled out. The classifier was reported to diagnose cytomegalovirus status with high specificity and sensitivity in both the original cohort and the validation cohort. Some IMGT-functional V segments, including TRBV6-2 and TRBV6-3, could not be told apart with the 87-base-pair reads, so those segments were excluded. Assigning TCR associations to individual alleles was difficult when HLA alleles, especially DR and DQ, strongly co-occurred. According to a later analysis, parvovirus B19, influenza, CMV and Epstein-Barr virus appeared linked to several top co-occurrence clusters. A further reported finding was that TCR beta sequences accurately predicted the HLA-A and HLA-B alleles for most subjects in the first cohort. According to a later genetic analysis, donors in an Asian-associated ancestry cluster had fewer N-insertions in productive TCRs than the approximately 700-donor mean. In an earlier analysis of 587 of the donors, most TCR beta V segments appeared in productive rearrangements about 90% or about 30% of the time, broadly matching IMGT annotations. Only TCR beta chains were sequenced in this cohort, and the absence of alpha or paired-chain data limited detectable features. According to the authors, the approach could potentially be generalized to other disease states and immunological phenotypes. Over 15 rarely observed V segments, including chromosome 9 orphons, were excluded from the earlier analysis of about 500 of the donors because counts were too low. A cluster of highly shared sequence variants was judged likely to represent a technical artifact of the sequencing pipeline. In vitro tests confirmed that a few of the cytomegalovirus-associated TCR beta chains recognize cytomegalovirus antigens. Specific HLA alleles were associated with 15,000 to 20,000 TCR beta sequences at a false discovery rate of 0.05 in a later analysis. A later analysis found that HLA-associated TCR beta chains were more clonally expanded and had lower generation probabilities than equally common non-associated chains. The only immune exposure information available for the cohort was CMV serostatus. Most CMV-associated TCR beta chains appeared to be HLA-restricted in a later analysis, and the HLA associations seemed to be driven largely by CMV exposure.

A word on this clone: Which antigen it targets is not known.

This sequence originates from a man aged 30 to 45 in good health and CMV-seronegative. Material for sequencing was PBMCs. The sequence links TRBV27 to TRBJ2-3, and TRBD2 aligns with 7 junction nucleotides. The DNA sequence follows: TGTGCCAGCACCTATCTAATCCCTAGCGGAAAGGATACGCAGTATTTT. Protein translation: CASTYLIPSGKDTQYF.